In this sample, the clone carrying this T cell receptor beta chain turned up a few times. Its antigen is still unknown. The sample comes from a study of blood T cells in healthy people across ages. General study findings and limits: In older individuals, TCR beta diversity per million T cells was lower, falling roughly linearly with age.

Alongside a J-beta primer mix, a sample-barcoded 5' primer served in a second PCR lasting 7 to 11 cycles. One entry per CDR3 protein results from TCRdb running MiXCR on the 5' RACE reads. The table lists under 700,000 distinct CDR3 sequences, around 24% of them singletons. From germline, CDR1 is MDHEN and CDR2 SYDVKM. Trimming stripped 4 bases from V and 7 bases from J, with 13 bases between. The CDR3 runs to 13 residues. The data were also submitted as part of a second study, on T cells of mothers and their children. That work adds: Sample barcodes and 2-4 random nucleotides were added by the M1S primer of the second PCR. Each mother gave over 8.5 million TCR beta CDR3 reads; each child, some 3 million.

The chain employs TRBV28 and TRBJ2-5, with a tentative D call TRBD1 (6 bases). The source material was blood. This sequence originates from a boy aged 10-17 years in good health. In DNA form, the CDR3 reads TGTGCCAGCAGTTACCCAGGGGATGGGACCCAGTACTTC. Amino acids: CASSYPGDGTQYF.